This T cell receptor beta chain is from a study of shared T cell receptors in the human thymus. This clone was recorded only once. Using immunoSEQ multiplex PCR, the repertoire was profiled, and TCRdb retains in-frame clones only, with some absent. The sample lists about 380,000 clones; approximately 95% were seen once. The sample consisted of thymocytes. The receptor's source is a human donor.

The CDR3 nucleotides read TGTGCCAGCAGCTTTGCCACAGGGACAGACAGGGAAGGAGGGGGCTACACCTTC. This translates into CASSFATGTDREGGGYTF. This chain joins TRBV7-2 and TRBJ1-2, with TRBD1 matching over 7 bases. Unmatched junction bases numbered 21, after V lost 3 bases and J lost 8 bases. CDR3 length equals 18 residues. The germline CDR1 and CDR2 sequences are SGHTA and FQGNSA.